The source of this T cell receptor beta chain is a study of identical twins. Regarding the study as a whole: Invariant cells of the MAIT and iNKT types might have partly distorted the zero-insertion analyses. Donors were not followed over many years; analysis was cross-sectional. Carriage of fewer insertions was seen in abundant cord blood beta clonotypes, whereas memory repertoires showed none.

CDR3 length: 15 residues. V lost 5 bases and J lost 0; bases outside the gene matches: 6. TCRdb independently ran MiXCR on the 5' RACE reads; one entry per CDR3 protein. This sample has about 700,000 distinct CDR3 sequences; 8.6% occur once, and the top ten carry 0.8% to 1%. This clonotype occurred many times. Its antigen is not known. The same sample was also used in a study of yellow fever vaccine responses in identical twins.

The TCR comes from a woman under 30 in good health. The J gene is TRBJ1-1, the V gene TRBV12-3 or TRBV12-4; 7 bases are a match to TRBD1. Specimen: PBMCs. As DNA, the CDR3 is TGTGCCAGCAGTATTCTGGGACAGATGAACACTGAAGCTTTCTTT. Protein sequence: CASSILGQMNTEAFF.